The clone carrying this T cell receptor beta chain was seen only once. Its target is not known. Combined were second doses at about 4 or about 12 weeks. The sample is drawn from a study of T cell responses to AZD1222 COVID-19 vaccine. The study, taken as a whole, reports: Possibly, clonal diversity was underestimated; donors were largely white British and included more females. Only 5 or 6 people who got AZD1222 tested seropositive at baseline. CD4 TCRs covered the whole spike, strongest at regions 160-218 and 743-854.

Trimming stripped 0 bases from V and 8 bases from J, with 16 bases between. The CDR3 consists of 15 residues. Germline values: CDR1 LGHDT, CDR2 YNNKEL (reference sequence). TCRdb keeps only in-frame clones here, not all; method: immunoSEQ multiplex PCR. The sample carries about 140,000 clones, roughly 93% recorded once. The sample consisted of peripheral blood, taken 28 days after the second AZD1222 dose. The chain recombines TRBV3-1 (or the pseudogene TRBV3-2) with TRBJ1-2, with D unclear. The TCR originated in an adult who received the AZD1222 COVID-19 vaccine. In DNA form, the CDR3 reads TGTGCCAGCAGCCAAGATATGGCTGAACTATGGGGCTACACCTTC. Translation: CASSQDMAELWGYTF.